The 24 T cell receptor beta chains listed next were all sequenced from one sample in a study of beta chain features in type 1 diabetes. Notes on the study in general: For Type 1 diabetes patients, all four CD4+ subsets carried TCRB CDR3s that were moderately but significantly shorter.

These receptors are not linked to any known antigen. What was sequenced were expressed TCRB transcripts, since all of the isolated RNA had been reverse transcribed. Clones were read by immunoSEQ multiplex PCR, and TCRdb kept only the in-frame ones, dropping some. The sample contains 140,000 to 150,000 clones, about an eighth of which appear only once. The sample consisted of central memory CD4+ T cells from blood. The origin of the receptors is a young man with type 1 diabetes.

The genes are TRBV10-3 and TRBJ1-1; D unclear. The V end lost 3 bases, the J end lost 6 bases, and 20 bases lay between the germline ends. CDR3 length: 16 residues. Germline-derived CDR1 and CDR2 are ENHRY and SYGVKD. CDR3 region: CAISDPRGQEAPEAFF. In DNA form, the CDR3 reads TGTGCCATCAGTGACCCCCGGGGTCAGGAGGCCCCTGAAGCTTTCTTT.

This clone has just a few counts. The chain recombines TRBV10-1 with TRBJ2-2, with TRBD2 as a possible D gene (5 bases). The CDR3 is 17 residues long. V lost 5 bases to trimming and J lost 6 bases, with 22 bases between them. Germline lookup yields CDR1 WNHNN and CDR2 SYGVQD (reference sequence). CDR3 sequence reads: CASSPYSSGISPGELFF. The CDR3 DNA is TGCGCCAGCAGTCCTTACTCATCCGGGATCTCCCCCGGGGAGCTGTTTTTT.

The V and J genes are TRBV4-2 and TRBJ2-7; TRBD2 agrees at 9 bases. The CDR3 loop spans 18 amino acids. V lost 4 bases, J lost 0 bases, and 13 bases stayed unmatched. Germline CDR1 LGHNA, CDR2 YNFKEQ. The CDR3 DNA sequence: TGTGCCAGCAGCCCGCTGGATTGGCTAGCGGGGCACTCCTACGAGCAGTACTTC. This encodes CASSPLDWLAGHSYEQYF.

This clone was counted ten times or more. This chain links TRBV28 with TRBJ2-2, with no clear D. Looked up from germline, CDR1 is MDHEN and CDR2 is SYDVKM. With 6 bases removed from V and 5 bases from J, the gap between germline ends came to 4 bases. The CDR3 has 11 amino acids. CDR3 amino acids: CASSDTGELFF. In DNA form, the CDR3 reads TGTGCCAGCAGCGATACCGGGGAGCTGTTTTTT.

This clone rates as medium-sized. The rearrangement uses TRBV5-4 and TRBJ2-3, with 11 bases fitting TRBD2. Losses at the gene ends were 4 bases for V and 3 bases for J; bases not matched to a gene: 10. This CDR3 has 17 amino acids. The germline V gene has CDR1 SGHNT and CDR2 YYREEE (reference sequence). CDR3 bases: TGTGCCAGCAGCACCCGCGTAGCGGGGGGGCCGACAGATACGCAGTATTTT. It yields the protein CASSTRVAGGPTDTQYF.

The V and J genes are TRBV4-1 and TRBJ1-4, with D tentatively TRBD1 (5 bases). Trimming shortened V by 2 bases and J by 7 bases, and 20 bases separated the two germline ends. The CDR3 runs 17 residues. CDR1 is MGHRA and CDR2 is YSYEKL in the germline V gene. CDR3 in DNA: TGCGCCAGCAGCCAACCATCACAGGTCGGAGTCGGTGAAAAACTGTTTTTT. Translated, it gives CASSQPSQVGVGEKLFF.

The rearrangement uses TRBV18 and TRBJ2-7, with 10 positions matching TRBD1. The germline CDR1 and CDR2 sequences are KGHSH and LQKENI. The CDR3 loop spans 15 amino acids. V dropped 4 bases and J dropped 5; count of bases not matched to a gene: 8. The DNA of the CDR3 is TGTGCCAGCTCACAGGGACAGGGGAGCGGTAACGAGCAGTACTTC. Encoded protein: CASSQGQGSGNEQYF.

This clone has only a few counts. The chain combines TRBV2 with TRBJ2-3; 7 positions match TRBD2. The CDR3 has 14 amino acids. Germline V gene data show CDR1 as SNHLY and CDR2 as FYNNEI. With 5 bases clipped from V and 2 bases from J, the junction kept 4 bases outside the gene matches. CDR3 loop: CASSLGGITDTQYF. The CDR3, as DNA: TGTGCCAGCAGTTTGGGGGGGATCACAGATACGCAGTATTTT.

This chain connects TRBV2 to TRBJ1-5; D gene ambiguous. Trimming shortened V by 8 bases and J by 0 bases, and 5 bases separated the two germline ends. Germline-derived CDR1 and CDR2 are SNHLY and FYNNEI. This CDR3 region has 12 residues. This chain's CDR3 is CASGYSNQPQHF. As DNA, the CDR3 is TGTGCCAGCGGGTATAGCAATCAGCCCCAGCATTTT.

The rearrangement links TRBV5-4 to TRBJ2-5; D is uncertain. Trimming took off 4 bases at V and 4 bases at J, with 8 bases between the two ends. Germline V gives CDR1 SGHNT, CDR2 YYREEE (reference sequence). This CDR3 spans 12 amino acids. The CDR3 region is CASSPRAETQYF. The CDR3 nucleotides are TGTGCCAGCAGCCCCCGGGCAGAGACCCAGTACTTC.

This clone has only a few counts. V usage is TRBV27 and J usage is TRBJ1-5; 9 bases agree with TRBD1. Germline V gene lookup returns CDR1 MNHEY and CDR2 SMNVEV (reference sequence). With V trimmed by 4 bases and J by 2 bases, 6 bases remained unmatched. The CDR3 length is 16 residues. The CDR3, as DNA: TGTGCCAGCAGTTCCGGGACAGGGATGGGCAATCAGCCCCAGCATTTT. It yields the protein CASSSGTGMGNQPQHF.

The V gene is TRBV18, the J gene TRBJ1-1, with TRBD1 identical over 8 bases. CDR3 length: 15 amino acids. Germline V gives CDR1 KGHSH, CDR2 LQKENI. The V gene end was trimmed by 4 bases and the J gene end by 2 bases; junction bases not matched to a gene: 6. The chain's CDR3 is CASSRPGGLNTEAFF. As DNA, the CDR3 is TGTGCCAGCTCACGACCAGGGGGCCTCAACACTGAAGCTTTCTTT.

The J gene is TRBJ2-1, the V gene TRBV7-6; perhaps TRBD2 as D (6 bases). Germline V CDR1 and CDR2: SGHVS, FNYEAQ. With 4 bases removed from V and 4 bases from J, the gap between germline ends came to 17 bases. CDR3 size: 16 residues. The CDR3 region has the DNA TGTGCCAGCAGCTCACCGTATGCGGGGCGGTACAATGAGCAGTTCTTC. As protein: CASSSPYAGRYNEQFF. Variable domain in full (rest from reference TRBV7-6 and TRBJ2-1): GAGVSQSPRYKVTKRGQDVALRCDPISGHVSLYWYRQALGQGPEFLTYFNYEAQQDKSGLPNDRFSAERPEGSISTLTIQRTEQRDSAMYRCASSSPYAGRYNEQFFGPGTRLTVL.

CDR3 loop: CASNLQGGGTEAFF. The DNA for the CDR3 is TGTGCCAGCAACCTACAGGGGGGGGGCACTGAAGCTTTCTTT. The chain combines TRBV7-2 with TRBJ1-1; 8 bases match TRBD1. The CDR3 consists of 14 residues. Trimming at V came to 7 bases and at J to 4 bases, leaving 8 bases not matched to a gene. In germline, CDR1 is SGHTA, CDR2 FQGNSA.

This clone was detected many times. At the DNA level, this CDR3 is encoded by other sequences in the same sample as well. This chain joins TRBV29-1 and TRBJ2-1; 8 bases match TRBD1. Germline-derived CDR1 and CDR2 are SQVTM and ANQGSEA. The CDR3 loop spans 14 amino acids. V shed 5 bases and J 13 bases; nucleotides not matched to a gene: 16. The CDR3 DNA sequence: TGCAGCGTTTCCCGACAGGGGCCTGACGGGGGTCAGTTCTTC. Encoded protein: CSVSRQGPDGGQFF.

J is TRBJ2-2 and V is TRBV6-4, with TRBD1 as a possible D gene (5 bases). Germline V CDR1 and CDR2: MRHNA, SNTAGT. CDR3 length: 15 amino acids. Trimming shortened V by 6 bases and J by 6 bases, and 17 bases separated the two germline ends. The CDR3 sequence: CASSLNMGLSGELFF. In DNA form, the CDR3 reads TGTGCCAGCAGCCTAAACATGGGGCTATCCGGGGAGCTGTTTTTT.

The chain has TRBV13 and TRBJ2-3, with 7 bases that match TRBD1. V dropped 3 bases and J dropped 2; count of bases not matched to a gene: 8. Germline V gives CDR1 PRHDT, CDR2 FYEKMQ (reference sequence). The CDR3 contains 16 residues. CDR3 sequence: CASSFKGAPNTDTQYF. The CDR3 DNA reads as TGTGCCAGCAGCTTCAAGGGGGCCCCAAACACAGATACGCAGTATTTT.

This clone has more than one count but fewer than ten. This chain links TRBV4-2 with TRBJ2-1; tentative D call: TRBD2 (5 bases). The CDR3 has 15 amino acids. Germline lookup yields CDR1 LGHNA and CDR2 YNFKEQ. V was cut by 0 bases and J by 2 bases, with 8 bases left in between. CDR3 protein: CASSQDRGAYNEQFF. The DNA of the CDR3 is TGTGCCAGCAGCCAAGATCGGGGAGCCTACAATGAGCAGTTCTTC.

This clone showed up just a few times. The V and J genes are TRBV9 and TRBJ1-2; 10 bases match TRBD1. The CDR3 sequence is 16 residues long. Germline CDR1 and CDR2: SGDLS and YYNGEE. The V segment lost 1 base and the J segment 4 bases; nucleotides outside the gene matches: 7. The CDR3 DNA reads as TGTGCCAGCAGCGTAACCGGGACAGGGGCCGGCTATGGCTACACCTTC. Translation gives CASSVTGTGAGYGYTF.

A few counts support this clone. The J gene is TRBJ1-2, the V gene TRBV6-5; D perhaps matches TRBD1 (6 bases). The CDR3 runs 13 residues. Germline V gene data show CDR1 as MNHEY and CDR2 as SVGAGI. V was cut by 10 bases and J by 3 bases, with 15 bases left in between. The CDR3 reads CATRTTGHYGYTF. The CDR3 region has the DNA TGTGCCACCCGAACAACAGGGCACTATGGCTACACCTTC.

This clone was observed a handful of times. V is TRBV29-1 and J is TRBJ1-6, with a possible D match to TRBD1 (5 bases). Germline V gene data show CDR1 as SQVTM and CDR2 as ANQGSEA. This CDR3 is built from 13 residues. Trimming removed 5 bases from V and 7 bases from J, with 12 bases in between. The CDR3 sequence: CSVLEGVNSPLHF. CDR3 in DNA: TGCAGCGTTTTAGAAGGGGTAAATTCACCCCTCCACTTT.

This clone was observed a handful of times. The chain is built from TRBV20-1 and TRBJ2-7; no clear D. The length of the CDR3 is 11 residues. Trimming took off 0 bases at V and 6 bases at J, with 6 bases between the two ends. Germline CDR1 is DFQATT and CDR2 is SNEGSKA (reference sequence). In DNA, the CDR3 is TGCAGTGCTAGAGATGCGCCCGAGCAGTACTTC. It encodes CSARDAPEQYF.

This clone showed up just a few times. In the same sample, other DNA sequences code for this CDR3. The chain has TRBV11-2 and TRBJ2-1; D is perhaps TRBD2 (5 bases). The CDR3 loop spans 11 amino acids. V lost 5 bases to trimming and J lost 9 bases, with 8 bases between them. Germline V gene lookup returns CDR1 SGHAT and CDR2 FQNNGV. The CDR3 DNA reads TGTGCCAGCAGCCGGGGTGGTGAGCAGTTCTTC. This encodes CASSRGGEQFF.

V gene TRBV9 combines with J gene TRBJ2-5, with D possibly TRBD1 on 5 matching bases. Deletions cut 0 bases from V and 4 bases from J, with 10 bases between. The CDR3 sequence is 14 residues long. CDR1 is SGDLS and CDR2 is YYNGEE in the germline V gene. The CDR3 loop is CASSVAPGLETQYF. In nucleotides, the CDR3 is TGTGCCAGCAGCGTAGCTCCAGGGTTAGAGACCCAGTACTTC.